One T cell receptor (beta chain) is described in this entry. The data originate from a study of blood T cells in healthy people across ages. CDR3 length: 13 residues. The V end was cut by 5 bases, the J end by 4 bases, with 14 bases between. From germline, CDR1 is SQVTM and CDR2 ANQGSEA. Next came a second PCR, run for about 7 to 12 cycles, which used a sample-barcoded 5' primer along with a J-beta primer mix. TCRdb re-analysed the 5' RACE reads in MiXCR, keeping a single row per CDR3 protein. The data show about 510,000 distinct CDR3 sequences, 27% seen once. These sequences were also reported in another study, on T cells of mothers and their children.

The chain links TRBV29-1 to TRBJ2-5, with D tentatively TRBD1 (7 bases). Sequenced: blood. The TCR was taken from a boy aged 2-15 years in good health. The DNA for the CDR3 is TGCAGCGTTCTTGCCCAGGGGGGAGAGACCCAGTACTTC. It translates to CSVLAQGGETQYF.